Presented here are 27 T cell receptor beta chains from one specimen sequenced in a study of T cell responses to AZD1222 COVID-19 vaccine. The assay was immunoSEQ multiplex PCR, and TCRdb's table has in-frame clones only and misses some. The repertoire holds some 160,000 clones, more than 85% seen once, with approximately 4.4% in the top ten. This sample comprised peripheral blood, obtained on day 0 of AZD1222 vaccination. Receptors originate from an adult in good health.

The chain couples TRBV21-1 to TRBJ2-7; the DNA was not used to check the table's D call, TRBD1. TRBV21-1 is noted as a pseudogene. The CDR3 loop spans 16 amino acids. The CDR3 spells CASSVKGRGGHYEQYF. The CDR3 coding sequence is TGTGCCAGCAGCGTAAAGGGCAGGGGTGGCCACTACGAGCAGTACTTC.

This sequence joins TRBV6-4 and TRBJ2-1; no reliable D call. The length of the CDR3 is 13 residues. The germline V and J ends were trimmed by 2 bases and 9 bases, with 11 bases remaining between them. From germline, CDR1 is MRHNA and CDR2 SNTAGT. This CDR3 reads CASSDSLGLEQFF. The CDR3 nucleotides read TGTGCCAGCAGTGACAGTCTAGGTCTTGAGCAGTTCTTC.

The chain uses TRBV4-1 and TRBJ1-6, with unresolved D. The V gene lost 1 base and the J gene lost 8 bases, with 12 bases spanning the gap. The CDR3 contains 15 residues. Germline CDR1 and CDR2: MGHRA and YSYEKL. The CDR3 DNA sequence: TGCGCCAGCAGCCAAGGGGAGGGCTTTTATTCACCCCTCCACTTT. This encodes CASSQGEGFYSPLHF.

CDR3 coding DNA: TGTGCCAGCAGCTTCGACAGGGAGGGCATTCAGTACTTC. This gives the protein CASSFDREGIQYF. The chain uses TRBV11-2 and TRBJ2-4; either TRBD1 or TRBD2 may fit D (7 bases each). The V gene lost 3 bases and the J gene lost 9 bases, with 12 bases spanning the gap. Germline values: CDR1 SGHAT, CDR2 FQNNGV. CDR3 length: 13 amino acids.

CDR3 DNA sequence: TGTGCCAGTAGTTCTTTTCAGTATAATTCACCCCTCCACTTT. Its protein product is CASSSFQYNSPLHF. The V and J genes are TRBV19 and TRBJ1-6; D call uncertain. CDR1 is LNHDA and CDR2 is SQIVND in the germline V gene (reference sequence). This CDR3 spans 14 amino acids. Trimming removed 5 bases from V and 4 bases from J, with 9 bases in between.

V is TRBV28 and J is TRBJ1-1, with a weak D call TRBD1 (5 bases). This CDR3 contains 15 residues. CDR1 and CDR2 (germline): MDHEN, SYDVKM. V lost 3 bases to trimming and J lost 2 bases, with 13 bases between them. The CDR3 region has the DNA TGTGCCAGCAGTTTGGGGACTGCAACCAACACTGAAGCTTTCTTT. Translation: CASSLGTATNTEAFF. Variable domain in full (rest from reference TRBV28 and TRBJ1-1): DVKVTQSSRYLVKRTGEKVFLECVQDMDHENMFWYRQDPGLGLRLIYFSYDVKMKEKGDIPEGYSVSREKKERFSLILESASTNQTSMYLCASSLGTATNTEAFFGQGTRLTVV.

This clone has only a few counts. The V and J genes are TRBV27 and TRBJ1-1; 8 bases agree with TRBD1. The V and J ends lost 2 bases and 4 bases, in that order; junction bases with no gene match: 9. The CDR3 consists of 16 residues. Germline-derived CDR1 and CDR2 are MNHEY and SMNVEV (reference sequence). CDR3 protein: CASSLGSRGRGTEAFF. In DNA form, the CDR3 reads TGTGCCAGCAGTTTAGGCAGCAGGGGGCGAGGCACTGAAGCTTTCTTT.

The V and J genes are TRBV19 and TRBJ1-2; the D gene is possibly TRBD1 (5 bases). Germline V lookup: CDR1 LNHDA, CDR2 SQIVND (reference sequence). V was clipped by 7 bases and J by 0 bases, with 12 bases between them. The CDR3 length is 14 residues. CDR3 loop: CASTPTGANYGYTF. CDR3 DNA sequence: TGTGCCAGTACCCCAACGGGGGCTAACTATGGCTACACCTTC.

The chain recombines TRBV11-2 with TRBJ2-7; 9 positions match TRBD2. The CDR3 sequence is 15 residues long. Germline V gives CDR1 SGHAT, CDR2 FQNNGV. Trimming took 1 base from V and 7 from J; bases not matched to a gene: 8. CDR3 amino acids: CASSLVGTSSLEQYF. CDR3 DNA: TGTGCCAGCAGCTTAGTGGGGACTAGCTCTTTGGAGCAGTACTTC.

The CDR3 nucleotides read TGTGCCAGCAGCGGAGGAACCCCCCGGGTGCTCGAGCAGTACTTC. Protein: CASSGGTPRVLEQYF. The chain couples TRBV7-9 to TRBJ2-7; possibly TRBD2 for D (5 bases). Germline lookup yields CDR1 SEHNR and CDR2 FQNEAQ (reference sequence). The CDR3 is 15 residues long. Trimming took off 5 bases at V and 6 bases at J, with 20 bases between the two ends.

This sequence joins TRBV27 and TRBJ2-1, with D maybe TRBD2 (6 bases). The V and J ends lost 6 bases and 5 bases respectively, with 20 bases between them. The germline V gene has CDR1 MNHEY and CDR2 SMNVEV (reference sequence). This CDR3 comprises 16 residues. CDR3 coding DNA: TGTGCCAGCAGCCCTGTAAAGGGAGGAGGTCACAATGAGCAGTTCTTC. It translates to CASSPVKGGGHNEQFF.

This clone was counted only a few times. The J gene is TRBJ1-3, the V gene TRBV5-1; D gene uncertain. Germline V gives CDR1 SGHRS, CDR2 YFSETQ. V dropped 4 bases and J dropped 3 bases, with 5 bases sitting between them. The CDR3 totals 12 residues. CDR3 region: CASSLDGNTIYF. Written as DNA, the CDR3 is TGCGCCAGCAGCCTAGATGGAAACACCATATATTTT.

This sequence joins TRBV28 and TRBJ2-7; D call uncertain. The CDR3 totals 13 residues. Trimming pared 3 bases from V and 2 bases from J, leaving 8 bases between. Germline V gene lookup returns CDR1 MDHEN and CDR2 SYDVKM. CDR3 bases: TGTGCCAGCAGTTTCGTCTGGACCTACGAGCAGTACTTC. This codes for CASSFVWTYEQYF.

CDR3 DNA: TGCGCCAGCAGCCACTCCCCCCCCGAATCGGGATATAATTCACCCCTCCACTTT. This encodes CASSHSPPESGYNSPLHF. The J gene is TRBJ1-6, the V gene TRBV4-1; D not resolved. Between the trimmed V and J ends, which lost 3 bases and 4 bases, there was a span of 19 bases. Germline V gene data show CDR1 as MGHRA and CDR2 as YSYEKL. CDR3 length equals 18 residues.

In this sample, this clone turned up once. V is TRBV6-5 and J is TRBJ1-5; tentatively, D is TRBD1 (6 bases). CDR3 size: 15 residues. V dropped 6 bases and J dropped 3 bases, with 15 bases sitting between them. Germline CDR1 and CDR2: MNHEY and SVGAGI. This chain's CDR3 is CASSSEWGPNQPQHF. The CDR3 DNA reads TGTGCCAGCAGCTCTGAATGGGGGCCCAATCAGCCCCAGCATTTT.

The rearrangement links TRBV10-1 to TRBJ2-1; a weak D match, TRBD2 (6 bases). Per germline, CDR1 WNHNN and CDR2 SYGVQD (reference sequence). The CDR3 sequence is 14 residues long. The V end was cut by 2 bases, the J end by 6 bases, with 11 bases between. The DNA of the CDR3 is TGCGCCAGCAGTGAGGGGGGGACGGTCAATGAGCAGTTCTTC. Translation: CASSEGGTVNEQFF.

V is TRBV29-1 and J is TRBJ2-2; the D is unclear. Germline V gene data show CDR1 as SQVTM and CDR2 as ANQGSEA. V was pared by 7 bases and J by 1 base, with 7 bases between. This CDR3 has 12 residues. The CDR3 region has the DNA TGCAGCGCCTCAGAGAACACCGGGGAGCTGTTTTTT. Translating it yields CSASENTGELFF.

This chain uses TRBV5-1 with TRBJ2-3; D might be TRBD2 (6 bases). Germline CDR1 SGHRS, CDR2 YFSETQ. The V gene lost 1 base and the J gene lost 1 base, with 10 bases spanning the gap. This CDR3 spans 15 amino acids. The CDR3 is CASSLLVAGTDTQYF. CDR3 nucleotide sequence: TGCGCCAGCAGCTTGTTGGTAGCGGGCACAGATACGCAGTATTTT. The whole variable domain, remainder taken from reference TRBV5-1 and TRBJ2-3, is KAGVTQTPRYLIKTRGQQVTLSCSPISGHRSVSWYQQTPGQGLQFLFEYFSETQRNKGNFPGRFSGRQFSNSRSEMNVSTLELGDSALYLCASSLLVAGTDTQYFGPGTRLTVL.

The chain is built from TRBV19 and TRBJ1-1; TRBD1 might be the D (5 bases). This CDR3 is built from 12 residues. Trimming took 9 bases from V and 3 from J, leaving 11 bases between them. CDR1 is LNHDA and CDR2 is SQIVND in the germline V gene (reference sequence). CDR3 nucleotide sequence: TGTGCCAGCCGCGACAGCTACACTGAAGCTTTCTTT. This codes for CASRDSYTEAFF.

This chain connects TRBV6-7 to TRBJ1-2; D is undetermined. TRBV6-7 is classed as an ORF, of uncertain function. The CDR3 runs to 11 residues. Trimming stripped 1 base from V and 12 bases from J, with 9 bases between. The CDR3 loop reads CASSYFVVHTF. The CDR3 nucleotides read TGTGCCAGCAGTTACTTCGTGGTCCACACCTTC.

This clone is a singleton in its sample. DNA of the CDR3: TGTGCCTGGAGTATCGGGCGGGACAATGAGCAGTTCTTC. It encodes CAWSIGRDNEQFF. The chain links TRBV30 to TRBJ2-1; the D gene is possibly TRBD2 (5 bases). The length of the CDR3 is 13 residues. Germline CDR1 GTSNPN, CDR2 SVGIG (reference sequence). Trimming removed 2 bases at V and 5 bases at J, with 10 bases between.

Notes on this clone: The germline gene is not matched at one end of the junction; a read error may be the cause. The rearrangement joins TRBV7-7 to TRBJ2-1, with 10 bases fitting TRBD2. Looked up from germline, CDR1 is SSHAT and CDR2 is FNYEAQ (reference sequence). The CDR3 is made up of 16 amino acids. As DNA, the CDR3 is TGTGCTAGCAGCCCCCAGAGGGGAGCGGGAGGGGCTGAGCAGTTCTTC. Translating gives CASSPQRGAGGAEQFF.

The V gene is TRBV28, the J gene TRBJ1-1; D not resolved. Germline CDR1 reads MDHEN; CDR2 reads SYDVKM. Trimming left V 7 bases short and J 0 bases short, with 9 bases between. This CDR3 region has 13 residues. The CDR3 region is CASTRQMNTEAFF. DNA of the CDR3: TGTGCCAGCACTCGGCAAATGAACACTGAAGCTTTCTTT.

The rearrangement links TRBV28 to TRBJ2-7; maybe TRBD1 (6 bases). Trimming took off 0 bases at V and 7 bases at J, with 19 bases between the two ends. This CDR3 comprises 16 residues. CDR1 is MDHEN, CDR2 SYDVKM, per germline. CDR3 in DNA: TGTGCCAGCAGTTTATGGACCTGGAAGGGGGAGTATGAGCAGTACTTC. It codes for CASSLWTWKGEYEQYF.

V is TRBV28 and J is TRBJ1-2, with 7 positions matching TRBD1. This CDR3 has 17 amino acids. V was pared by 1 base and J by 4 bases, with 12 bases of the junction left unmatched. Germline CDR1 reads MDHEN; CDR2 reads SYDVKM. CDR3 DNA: TGTGCCAGCAGTTTATCCTCCCCTGCCAGACAGGGCTATGGCTACACCTTC. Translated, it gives CASSLSSPARQGYGYTF.

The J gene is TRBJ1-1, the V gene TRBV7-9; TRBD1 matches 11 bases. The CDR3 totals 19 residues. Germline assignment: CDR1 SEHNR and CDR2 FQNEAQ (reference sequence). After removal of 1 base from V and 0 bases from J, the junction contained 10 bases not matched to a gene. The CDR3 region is CASSLGPGQGAEMNTEAFF. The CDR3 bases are TGTGCCAGCAGCTTAGGACCCGGACAGGGGGCCGAAATGAACACTGAAGCTTTCTTT. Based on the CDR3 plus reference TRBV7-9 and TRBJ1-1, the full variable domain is DTGVSQNPRHKITKRGQNVTFRCDPISEHNRLYWYRQTLGQGPEFLTYFQNEAQLEKSRLLSDRFSAERPKGSFSTLEIQRTEQGDSAMYLCASSLGPGQGAEMNTEAFFGQGTRLTVV.

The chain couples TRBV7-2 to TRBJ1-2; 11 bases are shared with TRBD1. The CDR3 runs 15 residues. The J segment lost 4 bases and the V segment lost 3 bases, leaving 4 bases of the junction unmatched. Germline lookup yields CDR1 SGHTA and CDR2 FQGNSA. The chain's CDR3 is CASSLDGTGGYGYTF. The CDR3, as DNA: TGTGCCAGCAGCTTGGATGGGACAGGGGGCTATGGCTACACCTTC.